This TCR beta chain is drawn from a study of blood T cells in healthy people across ages. A second PCR, run for about 6 to 12 cycles, used a sample-barcoded 5' primer plus a J-beta primer mix. TCRdb reprocessed the 5' RACE reads via MiXCR and lists one record per CDR3 protein. The table records some 1.7 million distinct CDR3 sequences, roughly 28% of them present only once. Germline V CDR1 and CDR2: SGHVS, FNYEAQ. CDR3 length equals 15 residues. The J segment lost 6 bases and the V segment lost 7 bases, leaving 11 bases of the junction unmatched. In its sample, this clonotype was seen a few times. This TCR was recovered from a woman in her twenties or thirties in good health. The rearrangement links TRBV7-6 to TRBJ1-5; TRBD1 matches at 8 bases. The specimen sequenced was blood. The CDR3 protein is CASTSGGKYVQPQHF. CDR3 sequence (DNA): TGTGCCAGCACCTCAGGGGGCAAATACGTTCAGCCCCAGCATTTT.